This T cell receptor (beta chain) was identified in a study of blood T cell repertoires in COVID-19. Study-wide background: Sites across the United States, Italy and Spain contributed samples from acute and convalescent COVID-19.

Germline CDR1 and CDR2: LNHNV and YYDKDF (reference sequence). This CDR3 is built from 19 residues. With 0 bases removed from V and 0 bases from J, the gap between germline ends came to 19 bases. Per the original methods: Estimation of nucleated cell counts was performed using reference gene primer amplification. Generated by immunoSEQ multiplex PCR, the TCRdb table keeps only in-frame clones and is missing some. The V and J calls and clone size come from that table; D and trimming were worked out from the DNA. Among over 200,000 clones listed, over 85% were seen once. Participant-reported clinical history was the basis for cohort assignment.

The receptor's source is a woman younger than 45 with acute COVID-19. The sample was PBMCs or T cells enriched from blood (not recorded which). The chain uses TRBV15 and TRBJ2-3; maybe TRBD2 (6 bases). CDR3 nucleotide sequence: TGTGCCACCAGCAGAGACGTCGCATCGTTAGCGGCTAGCACAGATACGCAGTATTTT. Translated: CATSRDVASLAASTDTQYF.